Below, 16 T cell receptor beta chains from the same sample are listed, as sequenced in a study of blood T cell repertoires in COVID-19. Libraries were prepared by immunoSEQ multiplex PCR; TCRdb keeps only in-frame clonotypes and omits some of them. The sample contains a few hundred thousand clones, 80% to 90% of which appear only once. Sequencing was performed on PBMCs or T cells enriched from blood (not recorded which). Receptors originate from a young woman who had recovered from COVID-19.

The rearrangement uses TRBV10-3 and TRBJ1-2, with TRBD1 as a possible D gene (6 bases). Germline lookup yields CDR1 ENHRY and CDR2 SYGVKD. This CDR3 is built from 11 residues. Deletions cut 9 bases from V and 9 bases from J, with 14 bases between. CDR3 bases: TGTGCCATGGCGGACAGAGCAAGCTACACCTTC. Translated, it gives CAMADRASYTF.

The chain joins TRBV20-1 to TRBJ1-5, with D perhaps TRBD1 (5 bases). This CDR3 spans 15 amino acids. Trimming pared 3 bases from V and 6 bases from J, leaving 18 bases between. CDR1 and CDR2 (germline): DFQATT, SNEGSKA (reference sequence). DNA of the CDR3: TGCAGTGCTAGTTACGGGCCTAGGGGTAGTCAGCCCCAGCATTTT. This sequence encodes CSASYGPRGSQPQHF.

The rearrangement uses TRBV4-3 and TRBJ2-7; D remains ambiguous. The length of the CDR3 is 13 residues. Germline V gives CDR1 LGHNA, CDR2 YSLEER. V was cut by 0 bases and J by 6 bases, with 9 bases left in between. The CDR3 sequence: CASSQDDAREQYF. Here the CDR3 DNA reads TGCGCCAGCAGCCAAGACGATGCGCGCGAGCAGTACTTC.

The genes are TRBV27 and TRBJ2-5; D ambiguous. Germline CDR1 and CDR2: MNHEY and SMNVEV (reference sequence). The CDR3 runs 14 residues. Deletions cut 1 base from V and 3 bases from J, with 9 bases between. This CDR3 reads CASSLLYGEETQYF. Written as DNA, the CDR3 is TGTGCCAGCAGTTTATTGTACGGAGAAGAGACCCAGTACTTC.

The CDR3 region is CASSAGGAANSPLHF. The DNA of the CDR3 is TGTGCCAGCAGTGCTGGAGGTGCCGCCAATTCACCCCTCCACTTT. The rearrangement links TRBV9 to TRBJ1-6; D ambiguous. V gave up 5 bases and J gave up 7 bases, with 16 bases separating them. The CDR3 is 15 residues long. CDR1 is SGDLS and CDR2 is YYNGEE in the germline V gene.

V is TRBV30 and J is TRBJ2-3, with 12 bases that match TRBD2. Per germline, CDR1 GTSNPN and CDR2 SVGIG (reference sequence). Trimming removed 1 base from V and 0 bases from J; junction bases left unmatched: 14. The length of the CDR3 is 20 residues. The CDR3 loop reads CAWSGPQLAGGFTSTDTQYF. In DNA, the CDR3 is TGTGCCTGGAGTGGACCGCAACTAGCGGGGGGCTTTACTAGCACAGATACGCAGTATTTT. Full variable domain (outside the CDR3, taken from reference TRBV30 and TRBJ2-3): SQTIHQWPATLVQPVGSPLSLECTVEGTSNPNLYWYRQAAGRGLQLLFYSVGIGQISSEVPQNLSASRPQDRQFILSSKKLLLSDSGFYLCAWSGPQLAGGFTSTDTQYFGPGTRLTVL.

The gene calls are TRBV12-5 and TRBJ2-3; 12 bases are shared with TRBD2. CDR1 is LGHNT and CDR2 is FRNRAP in the germline V gene. This CDR3 is 19 amino acids long. Trimming took 2 bases from V and 0 from J; bases not matched to a gene: 9. The CDR3 DNA is TGTGCTAGTGGTTTGTCTGCGCTAGCGGGGGGGCCTAGCACAGATACGCAGTATTTT. Its translation is CASGLSALAGGPSTDTQYF.

The genes are TRBV13 and TRBJ1-2; D may be TRBD1 (6 bases). Germline assignment: CDR1 PRHDT and CDR2 FYEKMQ (reference sequence). The CDR3 sequence is 15 residues long. Between the trimmed V and J ends, which lost 2 bases and 4 bases, there was a span of 14 bases. The CDR3 loop is CASSLSRTASYGYTF. In nucleotides, the CDR3 is TGTGCCAGCAGCTTATCCCGGACAGCTAGCTATGGCTACACCTTC.

The chain is built from TRBV5-4 and TRBJ1-1; no reliable D call. The germline CDR1 and CDR2 sequences are SGHNT and YYREEE (reference sequence). This CDR3 is 14 amino acids long. The V end was cut by 5 bases, the J end by 7 bases, with 18 bases between. Here the CDR3 DNA reads TGTGCCAGCAGTCCCGGGAGGAGGGAGGGTGAAGCTTTCTTT. This gives the protein CASSPGRREGEAFF.

The rearrangement links TRBV12-3 or TRBV12-4 to TRBJ2-3, with D possibly matching TRBD2 (6 bases). Trimming removed 7 bases at V and 8 bases at J, with 16 bases between. The CDR3 runs 13 residues. The CDR3 DNA follows: TGTGCCAGCACCCTCGGGGACTTAGCTACGCAGTATTTT. It yields the protein CASTLGDLATQYF.

The chain is built from TRBV27 and TRBJ1-3, with 9 nucleotides matching TRBD1. J was trimmed by 0 bases and V by 5 bases; bases with no gene match: 14. Per the germline V gene, CDR1 is MNHEY and CDR2 is SMNVEV (reference sequence). The CDR3 runs 19 residues. The CDR3: CASSLRDRAPSSSGNTIYF. In nucleotides, the CDR3 is TGTGCCAGCAGTCTCCGGGACAGGGCACCTTCAAGCTCTGGAAACACCATATATTTT.

This sequence joins TRBV28 and TRBJ1-2; no clear D gene. The CDR3 is 14 residues long. CDR1 and CDR2 from the germline V gene are MDHEN and SYDVKM. The V end lost 8 bases, the J end lost 0 bases, and 13 bases lay between the germline ends. In DNA, the CDR3 is TGTGCCAGCGCCTTACAGCAAACTAACTATGGCTACACCTTC. Its translation is CASALQQTNYGYTF.

The rearrangement joins TRBV4-2 to TRBJ1-2; the D gene is possibly TRBD1 (6 bases). Trimming left V 4 bases short and J 2 bases short, with 14 bases between. Germline CDR1 and CDR2: LGHNA and YNFKEQ. CDR3 length equals 15 residues. DNA of the CDR3: TGTGCCAGCAGCCGAAAAGGGGGATTAAACTATGGCTACACCTTC. Its translation is CASSRKGGLNYGYTF.

This clone appeared a single time. The chain carries TRBV11-1 and TRBJ2-7; tentatively, D is TRBD1 (6 bases). This CDR3 is 14 amino acids long. Per the germline V gene, CDR1 is SGHAT and CDR2 is FQDESV (reference sequence). V shed 5 bases and J shed 0 bases, with 11 bases lying between them. The CDR3 coding sequence is TGTGCCAGCAGCGACCAGGGGTTCTCCTACGAGCAGTACTTC. It codes for CASSDQGFSYEQYF.

Notes on this clone: The same CDR3 can be traced to other DNA sequences in this sample. The CDR3 coding sequence is TGTGCCAGCAGTTCAGGACAGGGGAATCAGCCCCAGCATTTT. As protein: CASSSGQGNQPQHF. This rearrangement joins TRBV28 to TRBJ1-5, with 9 bases that match TRBD1. Germline CDR1 and CDR2: MDHEN and SYDVKM. The ends lost 4 bases at V and 4 bases at J; junction bases unmatched: 2. The CDR3 has 14 residues.

The chain carries TRBV6-5 and TRBJ1-2; 7 bases agree with TRBD1. Germline values: CDR1 MNHEY, CDR2 SVGAGI. CDR3 size: 13 residues. V was pared by 5 bases and J by 4 bases, with 4 bases of the junction left unmatched. For the CDR3, the DNA is TGTGCCAGCAGTCCGACAGGGTTCTATGGCTACACCTTC. It specifies CASSPTGFYGYTF.